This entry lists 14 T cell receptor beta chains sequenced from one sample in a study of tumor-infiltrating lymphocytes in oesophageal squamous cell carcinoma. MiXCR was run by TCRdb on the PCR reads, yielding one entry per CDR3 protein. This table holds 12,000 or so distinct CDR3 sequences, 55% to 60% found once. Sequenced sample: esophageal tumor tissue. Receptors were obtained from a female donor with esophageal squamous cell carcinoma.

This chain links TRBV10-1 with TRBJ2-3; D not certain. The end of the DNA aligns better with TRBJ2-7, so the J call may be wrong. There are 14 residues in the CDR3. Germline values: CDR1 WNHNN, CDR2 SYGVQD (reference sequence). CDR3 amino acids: CASSESISTNEQYF. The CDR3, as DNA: TGCGCCAGCAGTGAGTCGATCTCTACCAATGAGCAGTACTTC.

The CDR3 sequence: CASSSRVSYEQYF. The DNA of the CDR3 is TGTGCCAGCAGCTCCAGGGTTTCCTACGAGCAGTACTTC. The chain couples TRBV7-2 to TRBJ2-6, with D possibly being TRBD1 (5 bases). The DNA matches TRBJ2-7 better at its end, which makes the J call doubtful. The CDR3 is made up of 13 amino acids. Germline-derived CDR1 and CDR2 are SGHTA and FQGNSA.

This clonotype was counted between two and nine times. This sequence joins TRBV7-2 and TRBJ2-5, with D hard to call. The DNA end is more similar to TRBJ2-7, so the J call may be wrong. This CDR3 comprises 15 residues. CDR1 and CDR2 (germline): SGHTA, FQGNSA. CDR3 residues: CASSSVDSGSYEQYF. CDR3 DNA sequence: TGTGCCAGCAGCTCCGTCGACTCTGGCTCCTACGAGCAGTACTTC.

The CDR3 DNA reads as TGTGCCAGCAGTTTGGGGCTGACCTACGAGCAGTACTTC. It specifies CASSLGLTYEQYF. The chain has TRBV6-5 and TRBJ2-4; the D gene is possibly TRBD1 (5 bases). The end of the DNA aligns better with TRBJ2-7, so the J call may be wrong. Germline V lookup: CDR1 MNHEY, CDR2 SVGAGI. This CDR3 is 13 amino acids long.

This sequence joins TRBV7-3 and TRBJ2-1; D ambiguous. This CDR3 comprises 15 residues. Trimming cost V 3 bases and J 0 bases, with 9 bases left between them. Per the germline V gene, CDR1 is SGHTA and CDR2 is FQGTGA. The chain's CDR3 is CASSFGSSSYNEQFF. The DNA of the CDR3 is TGTGCCAGCAGCTTCGGGTCTAGCTCCTACAATGAGCAGTTCTTC.

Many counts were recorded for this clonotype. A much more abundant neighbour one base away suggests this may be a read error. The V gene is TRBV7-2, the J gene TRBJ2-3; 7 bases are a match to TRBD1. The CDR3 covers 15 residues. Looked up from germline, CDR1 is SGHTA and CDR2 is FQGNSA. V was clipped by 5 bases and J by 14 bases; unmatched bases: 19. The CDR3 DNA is TGTGCCAGCAGCCAGGACAGGAGAGACACCGGGGAGCTGTATTTT. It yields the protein CASSQDRRDTGELYF.

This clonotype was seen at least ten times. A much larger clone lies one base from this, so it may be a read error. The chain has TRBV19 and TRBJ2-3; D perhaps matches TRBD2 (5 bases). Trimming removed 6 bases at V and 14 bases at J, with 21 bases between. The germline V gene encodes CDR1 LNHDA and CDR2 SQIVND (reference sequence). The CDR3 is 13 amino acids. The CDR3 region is CASSVLNTGELYF. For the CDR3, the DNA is TGTGCCAGTAGCGTACTTAACACCGGGGAGCTGTATTTT.

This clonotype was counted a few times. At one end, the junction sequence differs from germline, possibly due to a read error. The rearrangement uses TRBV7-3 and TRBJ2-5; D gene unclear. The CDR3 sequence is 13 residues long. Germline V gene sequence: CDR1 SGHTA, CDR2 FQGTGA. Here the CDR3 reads CASSLTIQETQYF. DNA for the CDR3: TGTGCCAGCAGCCTAACTATTCAAGAGACCCAGTACTTC.

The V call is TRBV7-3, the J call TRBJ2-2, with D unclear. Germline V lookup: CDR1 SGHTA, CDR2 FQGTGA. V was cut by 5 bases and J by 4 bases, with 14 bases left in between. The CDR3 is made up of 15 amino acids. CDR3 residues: CASSQGPPSTGELFF. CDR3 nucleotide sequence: TGTGCCAGCAGCCAAGGCCCCCCGAGCACCGGGGAGCTGTTTTTT.

The CDR3 DNA sequence: TGTGCCAGCAGCTTAGTTCGGGGGAATGAGCAGTTCTTC. This codes for CASSLVRGNEQFF. The V and J genes are TRBV7-8 and TRBJ2-1; a weak D match, TRBD2 (6 bases). Trimming took 1 base from V and 7 from J, leaving 8 bases between them. The CDR3 sequence is 13 residues long. Per germline, CDR1 SGHVS and CDR2 FQNEAQ.

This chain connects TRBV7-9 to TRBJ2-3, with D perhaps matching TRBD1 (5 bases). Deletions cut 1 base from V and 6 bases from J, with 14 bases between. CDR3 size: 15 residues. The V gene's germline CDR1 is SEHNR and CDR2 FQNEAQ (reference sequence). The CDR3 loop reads CASSLDGREYDTQYF. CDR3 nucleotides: TGTGCCAGCAGCTTAGATGGCAGGGAATATGATACGCAGTATTTT. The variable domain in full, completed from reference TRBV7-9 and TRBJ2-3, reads DTGVSQNPRHKITKRGQNVTFRCDPISEHNRLYWYRQTLGQGPEFLTYFQNEAQLEKSRLLSDRFSAERPKGSFSTLEIQRTEQGDSAMYLCASSLDGREYDTQYFGPGTRLTVL.

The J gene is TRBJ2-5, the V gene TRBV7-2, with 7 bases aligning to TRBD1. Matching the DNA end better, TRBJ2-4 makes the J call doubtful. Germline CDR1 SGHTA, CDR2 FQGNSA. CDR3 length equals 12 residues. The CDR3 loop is CASSLTGNIQYF. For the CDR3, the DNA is TGTGCCAGCAGCTTGACAGGGAACATTCAGTACTTC.

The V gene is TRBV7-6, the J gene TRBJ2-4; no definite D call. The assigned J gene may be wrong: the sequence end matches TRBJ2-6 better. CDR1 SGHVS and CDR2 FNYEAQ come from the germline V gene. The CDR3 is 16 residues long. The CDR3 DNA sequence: TGTGCCAGCAGCCAAGGACGCAATTCTGGGGCCAACGTCCTGACTTTC. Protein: CASSQGRNSGANVLTF.

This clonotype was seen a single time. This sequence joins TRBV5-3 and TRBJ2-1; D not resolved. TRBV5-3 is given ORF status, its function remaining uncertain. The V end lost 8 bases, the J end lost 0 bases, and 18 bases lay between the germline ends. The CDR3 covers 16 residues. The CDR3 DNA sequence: TGTGCCAGCAGCCGCAGGCTTCCCGGCTCCTACAATGAGCAGTTCTTC. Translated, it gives CASSRRLPGSYNEQFF.